The 7 T cell receptor beta chains given below trace back to one sample, sequenced in a study of siplizumab effects on memory and regulatory T cells (dated by TCRdb to about 2019). Library preparation was by the immunoSEQ multiplex PCR assay. TCRdb retrieved this table from immuneACCESS and kept in-frame rearrangements only. Not all clones are present; in checked studies, unresolved V genes account for under half, and no reason is known for the remainder. The table for this sample lists just over 40,000 clones; approximately 88% of them were counted only once. Of the sample, approximately 0.25% is held by the ten largest clones. The sequencing sample was made of naive CD4+ T cells sorted from blood. The cell subset or site label, read with the paper, signifies: unstimulated naive T cells. These receptors were obtained from a human donor in good health.

This chain links TRBV7-9 with TRBJ2-4; no clear D gene. Per germline, CDR1 SEHNR and CDR2 FQNEAQ (reference sequence). The CDR3 runs 14 residues. V was trimmed by 5 bases and J by 1 base, leaving 9 bases between them. The CDR3 bases are TGTGCCAGCAGCGGCAGTAAGGCCAAAAACATTCAGTACTTC. Residues: CASSGSKAKNIQYF.

The chain links TRBV5-1 to TRBJ1-2, with D possibly matching TRBD1 (6 bases). V lost 0 bases to trimming and J lost 4 bases, with 10 bases between them. The germline CDR1 and CDR2 sequences are SGHRS and YFSETQ. CDR3 length: 14 residues. The CDR3 coding sequence is TGCGCCAGCAGCTTGGTAGACAGGACCTATGGCTACACCTTC. Protein sequence: CASSLVDRTYGYTF.

This clone was seen just once. The chain uses TRBV6-1 and TRBJ2-1, with TRBD2 matching over 14 bases. CDR1 is MNHNS and CDR2 is SASEGT in the germline V gene. The CDR3 runs 15 residues. Trimming took 4 bases from V and 9 from J; bases not matched to a gene: 5. This CDR3 is CASSAGTSGRGEQFF. The CDR3 DNA reads as TGTGCCAGCAGTGCGGGGACTAGCGGGAGAGGTGAGCAGTTCTTC.

The chain uses TRBV12-5 and TRBJ2-1; D is unresolved. This CDR3 is built from 12 residues. With 6 bases removed from V and 1 base from J, the gap between germline ends came to 4 bases. The germline V gene encodes CDR1 LGHNT and CDR2 FRNRAP. CDR3 sequence (DNA): TGTGCTAGTGGGGGGTCCTACAATGAGCAGTTCTTC. Its protein is CASGGSYNEQFF.

This chain joins TRBV5-1 and TRBJ2-5; 10 bases agree with TRBD2. CDR3 length equals 15 residues. In germline, CDR1 is SGHRS, CDR2 YFSETQ. Germline trimming cut 3 bases from V and 5 bases from J; bases unmatched to any gene: 7. The CDR3 coding sequence is TGCGCCAGCAGCTCCGCTAGCGGGGGCGGGGAGACCCAGTACTTC. Its translation is CASSSASGGGETQYF.

The V call is TRBV15, the J call TRBJ1-3, with no clear D. CDR3 size: 16 residues. Per the germline V gene, CDR1 is LNHNV and CDR2 is YYDKDF (reference sequence). V lost 4 bases, J lost 0 bases, and 13 bases lay in between. CDR3 sequence (DNA): TGTGCCACCAGCACCGCCGCCCATATCTCTGGAAACACCATATATTTT. Its translation is CATSTAAHISGNTIYF.

The chain uses TRBV6-5 and TRBJ1-4; TRBD1 aligns across 10 bases. The CDR3 runs 14 residues. From germline, CDR1 is MNHEY and CDR2 SVGAGI. The trim removed 4 bases at V and 9 bases at J, leaving 5 bases unmatched. The CDR3 nucleotides read TGTGCCAGCAGTTGGGACAGGGGACTGAAAAAACTGTTTTTT. Encoded protein: CASSWDRGLKKLFF.